A single sample gave rise to the 23 T cell receptor beta chains below, sequenced in a study of blood T cells in healthy people across ages. A sample-barcoded 5' primer and a J-beta primer mix were used in a second PCR of about 6 to 12 cycles. TCRdb passed the 5' RACE reads through MiXCR, listing each CDR3 protein once. The table has around 800,000 distinct CDR3 sequences, around 42% seen once. The sequenced sample consisted of blood. The receptors were sampled from a man between 60 and 75 years old in good health.

The chain is built from TRBV18 and TRBJ2-4; D possibly uses TRBD1 or TRBD2 (7 bases each). Germline V gene data show CDR1 as KGHSH and CDR2 as LQKENI. The V end was cut by 0 bases, the J end by 5 bases, with 11 bases between. The CDR3 loop spans 15 amino acids. The DNA of the CDR3 is TGTGCCAGCTCACCACCGGGAGGGGGCCAAAACATTCAGTACTTC. Translating it yields CASSPPGGGQNIQYF.

The table lists this clonotype with many counts. The rearrangement uses TRBV20-1 and TRBJ2-5; 10 bases agree with TRBD2. V shed 2 bases and J 5 bases; nucleotides not matched to a gene: 2. The CDR3 spans 13 residues. CDR1 and CDR2 (germline): DFQATT, SNEGSKA (reference sequence). The CDR3 bases are TGCAGTGCTAGAACTAGCGGGGATGAGACCCAGTACTTC. This gives the protein CSARTSGDETQYF.

The genes are TRBV10-3 and TRBJ1-1, with 9 positions matching TRBD1. Germline lookup yields CDR1 ENHRY and CDR2 SYGVKD. V lost 3 bases to trimming and J lost 5 bases; unmatched junction nucleotides: 7. The CDR3 covers 15 residues. CDR3 nucleotides: TGTGCCATCAGTGAAGACAGGGGGAAGAGGACTGAAGCTTTCTTT. This translates into CAISEDRGKRTEAFF.

Worth noting for this clonotype: At one of its ends the junction is not consistent with the germline gene, which may arise from a read error. CDR3 in amino acids: CAGSRQGITGELFF. As DNA, the CDR3 is TGCGCCGGCAGCCGACAGGGAATCACCGGGGAGCTGTTTTTT. V gene TRBV5-1 combines with J gene TRBJ2-2; 7 positions match TRBD1. The CDR3 extends over 14 amino acids. Germline CDR1 and CDR2: SGHRS and YFSETQ.

The genes are TRBV20-1 and TRBJ1-1; D uncertain. Trimming took 3 bases from V and 4 from J, leaving 6 bases between them. The CDR3 is 11 residues long. Germline loops: CDR1 DFQATT, CDR2 SNEGSKA (reference sequence). The CDR3 loop is CSARESTEAFF. In nucleotides, the CDR3 is TGCAGTGCTAGGGAGAGCACTGAAGCTTTCTTT.

In its sample, this clonotype was seen a few times. The chain joins TRBV6-2 or TRBV6-3 to TRBJ2-5; 10 bases map to TRBD1. Per germline, CDR1 MNHEY and CDR2 SVGEGT. The CDR3 loop spans 12 amino acids. The trim removed 6 bases at V and 11 bases at J, leaving 6 bases unmatched. The CDR3 nucleotides are TGTGCCAGCAGGGGGACAGGGGCGCTGCAGTACTTC. It translates to CASRGTGALQYF.

This chain joins TRBV3-1 and TRBJ2-2; weak D call: TRBD2 (7 bases). CDR1 is LGHDT, CDR2 YNNKEL, per germline (reference sequence). The germline V and J ends were trimmed by 4 bases and 4 bases, with 16 bases remaining between them. The CDR3 is 16 amino acids. As DNA, the CDR3 is TGTGCCAGCAGCCTCACCCCGGGGGGCGGCACCGGGGAGCTGTTTTTT. Amino acids: CASSLTPGGGTGELFF.

This chain uses TRBV18 with TRBJ1-2; TRBD1 aligns across 10 bases. This CDR3 is 14 amino acids long. Trimming cost V 5 bases and J 6 bases; bases outside gene matches: 6. Looked up from germline, CDR1 is KGHSH and CDR2 is LQKENI. The CDR3 DNA reads as TGTGCCAGCTCAACACGGACAGGGGGAGATGGCTACACCTTC. This codes for CASSTRTGGDGYTF.

The sample holds a few counts of this clonotype. The chain employs TRBV4-3 and TRBJ2-5, with 8 bases fitting TRBD2. The J segment lost 2 bases and the V segment lost 2 bases, leaving 10 bases of the junction unmatched. Germline assignment: CDR1 LGHNA and CDR2 YSLEER. This CDR3 has 17 amino acids. This CDR3 reads CASSQSGGGGYQETQYF. The CDR3 bases are TGCGCCAGCAGCCAATCCGGTGGCGGGGGGTATCAAGAGACCCAGTACTTC.

The rearrangement uses TRBV5-1 and TRBJ2-3, with 11 bases lining up with TRBD2. CDR1 is SGHRS, CDR2 YFSETQ, per germline. The length of the CDR3 is 17 residues. The junction had 9 bases not matched to a gene; V was cut back by 4 bases and J by 2 bases. The CDR3 coding sequence is TGCGCCAGCAGCGAACTAACTAGCGGGGGCATCACAGATACGCAGTATTTT. Translation: CASSELTSGGITDTQYF. Looking up the rest from reference TRBV5-1 and TRBJ2-3 gives the full variable domain: KAGVTQTPRYLIKTRGQQVTLSCSPISGHRSVSWYQQTPGQGLQFLFEYFSETQRNKGNFPGRFSGRQFSNSRSEMNVSTLELGDSALYLCASSELTSGGITDTQYFGPGTRLTVL.

The chain employs TRBV6-1 and TRBJ2-1, with 9 bases matching TRBD2. The germline V gene has CDR1 MNHNS and CDR2 SASEGT. The CDR3 extends over 16 amino acids. The V segment lost 4 bases and the J segment 4 bases; nucleotides outside the gene matches: 8. The CDR3 loop is CASSVAGGRAYNEQFF. As DNA, the CDR3 is TGTGCCAGCAGTGTGGCGGGGGGGCGGGCGTACAATGAGCAGTTCTTC.

The table lists this clonotype with a few counts. The chain links TRBV5-1 to TRBJ1-1; D remains unclear. From germline, CDR1 is SGHRS and CDR2 YFSETQ. The CDR3 has 13 residues. V was trimmed by 4 bases and J by 1 base, leaving 8 bases between them. This CDR3 reads CASSVTTNTEAFF. For the CDR3, the DNA is TGCGCCAGCAGCGTAACTACGAACACTGAAGCTTTCTTT.

A note on this clonotype: Possible read error: a much larger clone is one base away. The rearrangement joins TRBV7-2 to TRBJ1-5, with 7 bases identical to TRBD1. This CDR3 region has 13 residues. Germline loops: CDR1 SGHTA, CDR2 FQGNSA. J gave up 5 bases and V 8 bases, and 6 bases lay outside the gene matches. The CDR3 reads CASGPDRDQPQHF. For the CDR3, the DNA is TGTGCCAGCGGCCCCGACAGGGATCAGCCCCAGCATTTT.

Note on this clonotype: The junction departs from the called germline gene at one end, perhaps through a read error. V usage is TRBV6-1 and J usage is TRBJ1-6; D unresolved. Germline values: CDR1 MNHNS, CDR2 SASEGT. The length of the CDR3 is 13 residues. The CDR3 reads CASKRERDSPPHF. The DNA of the CDR3 is TGTGCCAGCAAAAGGGAGAGGGATTCACCCCCCCACTTT.

The table lists this clonotype with many counts. The J gene is TRBJ2-7, the V gene TRBV6-6; 7 bases align to TRBD1. The CDR3 length is 15 residues. Germline assignment: CDR1 MNHNY and CDR2 SVGAGI (reference sequence). The V segment lost 1 base and the J segment 0 bases; nucleotides outside the gene matches: 3. CDR3 coding DNA: TGTGCCAGCAGTTACTTTACAGGGGACTCCTACGAGCAGTACTTC. Translated: CASSYFTGDSYEQYF.

The chain couples TRBV29-1 to TRBJ1-2; TRBD1 might be the D (6 bases). CDR3 length equals 11 residues. Trimming took off 8 bases at V and 6 bases at J, with 13 bases between the two ends. Germline values: CDR1 SQVTM, CDR2 ANQGSEA. CDR3 DNA sequence: TGCAGCATCTACAGGGAAGATGGCTACACCTTC. As protein: CSIYREDGYTF.

Only a few counts were recorded for this clonotype. The V gene is TRBV10-3, the J gene TRBJ1-5, with D perhaps TRBD1 (6 bases). The CDR3 consists of 14 residues. V was clipped by 2 bases and J by 4 bases, with 9 bases between them. CDR1 is ENHRY and CDR2 is SYGVKD in the germline V gene. The CDR3 sequence is CAISEGGANQPQHF. The CDR3 DNA reads TGTGCCATCAGTGAGGGGGGGGCTAATCAGCCCCAGCATTTT.

This chain connects TRBV20-1 to TRBJ1-5, with 10 bases aligning to TRBD1. The CDR3 is 16 amino acids. Losses at the gene ends were 5 bases for V and 1 base for J; bases not matched to a gene: 8. The V gene's germline CDR1 is DFQATT and CDR2 SNEGSKA (reference sequence). CDR3 sequence reads: CSAFDRGLRSNQPQHF. The DNA of the CDR3 is TGCAGTGCTTTTGACAGGGGGCTAAGGAGCAATCAGCCCCAGCATTTT.

This clonotype was seen only once. This chain connects TRBV21-1 to TRBJ2-2; the D call of TRBD1 is as the table states it, not checked on the DNA. TRBV21-1 is a documented pseudogene. The CDR3 extends over 19 amino acids. CDR3 residues: CASSKALGTGGANTGELFF. CDR3 sequence (DNA): TGTGCCAGCAGCAAAGCGCTAGGGACAGGGGGCGCAAACACCGGGGAGCTGTTTTTT.

This clonotype appeared a few times. The chain carries TRBV20-1 and TRBJ2-1; weak D call: TRBD2 (7 bases). Trimming took 5 bases from V and 7 from J, leaving 15 bases between them. Germline-derived CDR1 and CDR2 are DFQATT and SNEGSKA (reference sequence). The CDR3 is 13 residues long. The DNA of the CDR3 is TGCAGTGCTCTCGGGGGGCCGGGGAATGAGCAGTTCTTC. Translating it yields CSALGGPGNEQFF.

This chain joins TRBV3-1 and TRBJ2-7, with TRBD2 as a possible D gene (5 bases). Germline V gene lookup returns CDR1 LGHDT and CDR2 YNNKEL (reference sequence). This CDR3 contains 15 residues. V was trimmed by 6 bases and J by 7 bases, leaving 22 bases between them. The CDR3 nucleotides read TGTGCCAGCAGTCCCTGGAGGCAGGACGCATCGGAGCAGTACTTC. Its protein is CASSPWRQDASEQYF.

This chain connects TRBV6-2 or TRBV6-3 to TRBJ2-7; D not resolved. CDR1 and CDR2 from the germline V gene are MNHEY and SVGEGT. Trimming removed 7 bases at V and 2 bases at J, with 18 bases between. There are 15 residues in the CDR3. CDR3 sequence reads: CASTTHRSLAYEQYF. CDR3 nucleotides: TGTGCCAGCACTACCCATCGGTCCCTCGCCTACGAGCAGTACTTC.

V usage is TRBV10-3 and J usage is TRBJ2-5; 9 positions match TRBD1. V was pared by 10 bases and J by 2 bases, with 8 bases of the junction left unmatched. Germline V gene lookup returns CDR1 ENHRY and CDR2 SYGVKD. CDR3 size: 14 residues. The CDR3 region has the DNA TGTGCCACAACCGGGACAGGGAAACAAGAGACCCAGTACTTC. Residues: CATTGTGKQETQYF.